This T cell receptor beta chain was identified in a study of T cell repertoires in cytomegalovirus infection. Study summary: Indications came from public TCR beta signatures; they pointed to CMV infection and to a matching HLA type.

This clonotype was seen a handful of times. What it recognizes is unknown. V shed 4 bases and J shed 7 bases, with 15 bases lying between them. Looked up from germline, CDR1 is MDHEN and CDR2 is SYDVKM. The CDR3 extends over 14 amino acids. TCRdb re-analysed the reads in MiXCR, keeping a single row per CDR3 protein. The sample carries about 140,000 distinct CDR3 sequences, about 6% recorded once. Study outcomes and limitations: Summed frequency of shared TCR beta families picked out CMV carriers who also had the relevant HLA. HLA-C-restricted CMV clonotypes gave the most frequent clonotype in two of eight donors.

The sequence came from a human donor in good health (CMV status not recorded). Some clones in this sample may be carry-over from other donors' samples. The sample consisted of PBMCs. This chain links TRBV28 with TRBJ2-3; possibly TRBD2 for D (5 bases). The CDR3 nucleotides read TGTGCCAGCAGTTCAGCGGAATGGACCTATACGCAGTATTTT. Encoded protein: CASSSAEWTYTQYF.